The 22 T cell receptor beta chains given below trace back to one sample, sequenced in a study of blood T cell repertoires in COVID-19. Sequencing used immunoSEQ multiplex PCR; TCRdb keeps in-frame clones, though not all of them. The sample comprises approximately 200,000 clones, 80% to 90% of which are singletons, and roughly 3% rests with the top ten. Sequencing was performed on peripheral blood. The source is a man in his sixties with acute or convalescent COVID-19.

This clone has only one observation. The chain is built from TRBV5-4 and TRBJ2-3, with TRBD2 identical over 8 bases. Germline assignment: CDR1 SGHNT and CDR2 YYREEE (reference sequence). With 3 bases clipped from V and 4 bases from J, the junction kept 7 bases outside the gene matches. This CDR3 has 15 amino acids. The CDR3 sequence: CASSSSGSQSDTQYF. In DNA form, the CDR3 reads TGTGCCAGCAGCTCGAGCGGGAGTCAATCAGATACGCAGTATTTT.

The count of this clone is one. The J gene is TRBJ1-5, the V gene TRBV28; 10 bases agree with TRBD1. CDR1 and CDR2 (germline): MDHEN, SYDVKM. This CDR3 is 16 amino acids long. The J segment lost 4 bases and the V segment lost 7 bases, leaving 10 bases of the junction unmatched. In nucleotides, the CDR3 is TGTGCCAGCATCGGGGGGGACAGGGGACTGAATCAGCCCCAGCATTTT. It encodes CASIGGDRGLNQPQHF. The full variable domain, in which reference TRBV28 and TRBJ1-5 provide the parts outside the CDR3, is DVKVTQSSRYLVKRTGEKVFLECVQDMDHENMFWYRQDPGLGLRLIYFSYDVKMKEKGDIPEGYSVSREKKERFSLILESASTNQTSMYLCASIGGDRGLNQPQHFGDGTRLSIL.

The V call is TRBV9, the J call TRBJ2-7, with 11 bases lining up with TRBD1. V gave up 0 bases and J gave up 7 bases; unmatched junction bases: 6. Germline lookup yields CDR1 SGDLS and CDR2 YYNGEE. The length of the CDR3 is 15 residues. The CDR3 spells CASSVAGQGAREQYF. The CDR3 DNA reads TGTGCCAGCAGCGTAGCAGGACAGGGGGCGAGGGAGCAGTACTTC.

V is TRBV7-8 and J is TRBJ2-7, with 8 bases that match TRBD2. The CDR3 spans 11 residues. Germline lookup yields CDR1 SGHVS and CDR2 FQNEAQ. V lost 8 bases and J lost 6; bases outside the gene matches: 3. In DNA, the CDR3 is TGTGCCAGCTCGGGAGGGACCGAGCAGTACTTC. It specifies CASSGGTEQYF. Looking up the rest from reference TRBV7-8 and TRBJ2-7 gives the full variable domain: GAGVSQSPRYKVAKRGQDVALRCDPISGHVSLFWYQQALGQGPEFLTYFQNEAQLDKSGLPSDRFFAERPEGSVSTLKIQRTQQEDSAVYLCASSGGTEQYFGPGTRLTVT.

The V call is TRBV10-3, the J call TRBJ2-1; 11 nucleotides line up with TRBD2. CDR3 size: 16 residues. Losses at the gene ends were 4 bases for V and 7 bases for J; bases not matched to a gene: 9. Germline CDR1 reads ENHRY; CDR2 reads SYGVKD. The DNA of the CDR3 is TGTGCCATCAGTGGGCTTAGCGGGAGGGCCGGGAATGAGCAGTTCTTC. This gives the protein CAISGLSGRAGNEQFF.

The J gene is TRBJ2-2, the V gene TRBV5-1; TRBD2 might be the D (6 bases). This CDR3 is 16 amino acids long. Trimming pared 4 bases from V and 4 bases from J, leaving 17 bases between. CDR1 and CDR2 (germline): SGHRS, YFSETQ. In nucleotides, the CDR3 is TGCGCCAGCAGCATTAGCGGAAAAGGTGGCACCGGGGAGCTGTTTTTT. Translation gives CASSISGKGGTGELFF.

CDR3 in amino acids: CASSLGGAGNQPQHF. CDR3 bases: TGTGCCAGCAGCCTAGGTGGCGCAGGCAATCAGCCCCAGCATTTT. The genes are TRBV28 and TRBJ1-5; D is unresolved. V lost 6 bases to trimming and J lost 2 bases, with 14 bases between them. The V gene's germline CDR1 is MDHEN and CDR2 SYDVKM. The length of the CDR3 is 15 residues.

The V call is TRBV7-6, the J call TRBJ2-1; D might be TRBD1 (6 bases). Germline CDR1 is SGHVS and CDR2 is FNYEAQ. The CDR3 is made up of 15 amino acids. Deletions cut 4 bases from V and 6 bases from J, with 16 bases between. This CDR3 reads CASSYGGRGVNEQFF. CDR3 nucleotide sequence: TGTGCCAGCAGCTATGGGGGCCGAGGGGTCAATGAGCAGTTCTTC.

V usage is TRBV27 and J usage is TRBJ1-1, with D perhaps matching TRBD1 (5 bases). This CDR3 is 16 amino acids long. V lost 2 bases and J 3 bases, leaving 16 bases between the germline ends. Germline V gene sequence: CDR1 MNHEY, CDR2 SMNVEV (reference sequence). This CDR3 is CASSLGVAGLDTEAFF. For the CDR3, the DNA is TGTGCCAGCAGTTTAGGGGTCGCAGGGTTGGACACTGAAGCTTTCTTT.

The chain combines TRBV6-6 with TRBJ1-1, with TRBD1 as a possible D gene (6 bases). The CDR3 is 15 amino acids. Germline CDR1 and CDR2: MNHNY and SVGAGI (reference sequence). V was pared by 1 base and J by 2 bases, with 11 bases between. The CDR3 nucleotides read TGTGCCAGCAGTTACTTAGGGACACCTAACACTGAAGCTTTCTTT. Protein product: CASSYLGTPNTEAFF.

The gene calls are TRBV30 and TRBJ1-5, with 7 bases aligning to TRBD1. The CDR3 is 16 amino acids. CDR1 GTSNPN and CDR2 SVGIG come from the germline V gene (reference sequence). V dropped 2 bases and J dropped 0; count of bases not matched to a gene: 7. CDR3 loop: CAWSPAGGYSNQPQHF. The CDR3 nucleotides are TGTGCCTGGAGTCCGGCAGGGGGGTATAGCAATCAGCCCCAGCATTTT.

The chain uses TRBV3-1 (or the pseudogene TRBV3-2) and TRBJ1-1; D ambiguous. CDR3 length equals 15 residues. Looked up from germline, CDR1 is LGHDT and CDR2 is YNNKEL (reference sequence). V dropped 2 bases and J dropped 1 base, with 11 bases sitting between them. The CDR3 loop is CASSQSVQKNTEAFF. CDR3 in DNA: TGTGCCAGCAGCCAAAGTGTACAGAAGAACACTGAAGCTTTCTTT.

This clone was picked up a small number of times. V and J are TRBV5-5 and TRBJ2-1, with 8 bases identical to TRBD1. The CDR3 runs 14 residues. The germline CDR1 and CDR2 sequences are SGHKS and YYEKEE (reference sequence). Trimming took 4 bases from V and 7 from J; bases not matched to a gene: 7. The CDR3 DNA sequence: TGTGCCAGCAGCACGACAGGGGCGTGGAATGAGCAGTTCTTC. It codes for CASSTTGAWNEQFF.

The V call is TRBV11-1, the J call TRBJ2-7, with 13 bases fitting TRBD2. In germline, CDR1 is SGHAT, CDR2 FQDESV (reference sequence). This CDR3 has 16 amino acids. The J segment lost 2 bases and the V segment lost 9 bases, leaving 10 bases of the junction unmatched. The CDR3 here is CASTGTSGKSPYEQYF. CDR3 bases: TGTGCCAGTACCGGGACTAGCGGGAAAAGTCCCTACGAGCAGTACTTC.

The gene calls are TRBV4-1 and TRBJ1-5; TRBD1 matches at 8 bases. V trimming: 4 bases; J trimming: 4 bases; junction bases outside the gene matches: 6. CDR1 MGHRA and CDR2 YSYEKL come from the germline V gene. CDR3 length equals 15 residues. CDR3 region: CASSRSDRENQPQHF. CDR3 DNA: TGCGCCAGCAGCCGGTCGGACAGGGAGAATCAGCCCCAGCATTTT.

In the case of this clone: Distinct nucleotide sequences in the sample also encode this CDR3. The chain recombines TRBV7-3 with TRBJ2-3, with 7 bases lining up with TRBD1. The ends lost 5 bases at V and 2 bases at J; junction bases unmatched: 4. In germline, CDR1 is SGHTA, CDR2 FQGTGA. This CDR3 has 14 amino acids. This CDR3 is CASSPGTATDTQYF. The CDR3 DNA reads TGTGCCAGCAGCCCAGGGACAGCCACAGATACGCAGTATTTT. The entire variable domain, with the rest obtained from reference TRBV7-3 and TRBJ2-3, is as follows: GAGVSQTPSNKVTEKGKYVELRCDPISGHTALYWYRQSLGQGPEFLIYFQGTGAADDSGLPNDRFFAVRPEGSVSTLKIQRTERGDSAVYLCASSPGTATDTQYFGPGTRLTVL.

Here the CDR3 reads CASSSNAGGSEQFF. The CDR3 coding sequence is TGTGCCAGCAGCTCAAATGCGGGAGGGAGTGAGCAGTTCTTC. The chain combines TRBV7-3 with TRBJ2-1; 9 bases are a match to TRBD2. The CDR3 is 14 amino acids. V shed 4 bases, J shed 9 bases, and the junction held 7 bases outside the gene matches. Per the germline V gene, CDR1 is SGHTA and CDR2 is FQGTGA.

The J gene is TRBJ2-2, the V gene TRBV28, with 10 positions matching TRBD2. V dropped 2 bases and J dropped 0; count of bases not matched to a gene: 3. Germline V gene sequence: CDR1 MDHEN, CDR2 SYDVKM. This CDR3 is 17 amino acids long. DNA of the CDR3: TGTGCCAGCAGTTTAGTAGCGGGAGGTTCGAACACCGGGGAGCTGTTTTTT. This sequence encodes CASSLVAGGSNTGELFF. Full variable domain (missing parts from reference TRBV28 and TRBJ2-2): DVKVTQSSRYLVKRTGEKVFLECVQDMDHENMFWYRQDPGLGLRLIYFSYDVKMKEKGDIPEGYSVSREKKERFSLILESASTNQTSMYLCASSLVAGGSNTGELFFGEGSRLTVL.

CDR3 sequence (DNA): TGTGCCAGCAGCTTGTGGACTAGCGGTTTTAATGAGCAGTTCTTC. The encoded protein is CASSLWTSGFNEQFF. This chain connects TRBV11-2 to TRBJ2-1, with 10 bases aligning to TRBD2. With 3 bases clipped from V and 7 bases from J, the junction kept 6 bases outside the gene matches. The CDR3 is 15 residues long. Germline values: CDR1 SGHAT, CDR2 FQNNGV.

V gene TRBV28 combines with J gene TRBJ2-2; D not resolved. In germline, CDR1 is MDHEN, CDR2 SYDVKM. The CDR3 runs 13 residues. V lost 5 bases, J lost 7 bases, and 11 bases lay in between. Here the CDR3 reads CASSNPFSGELFF. CDR3 DNA sequence: TGTGCCAGCAGTAACCCTTTTAGCGGGGAGCTGTTTTTT.

The gene calls are TRBV7-3 and TRBJ2-1, with D possibly TRBD1 on 6 matching bases. Trimming took off 0 bases at V and 2 bases at J, with 8 bases between the two ends. Germline CDR1 is SGHTA and CDR2 is FQGTGA. The CDR3 covers 15 residues. DNA for the CDR3: TGTGCCAGCAGCTTAACGCAGGGGCCCTACAATGAGCAGTTCTTC. It encodes CASSLTQGPYNEQFF.

The chain joins TRBV5-5 to TRBJ2-5; D gene uncertain. Germline loops: CDR1 SGHKS, CDR2 YYEKEE (reference sequence). The CDR3 covers 15 residues. The V and J ends lost 0 bases and 2 bases respectively, with 11 bases between them. The CDR3 DNA follows: TGTGCCAGCAGCTTGGCCGTGAGGAGACAAGAGACCCAGTACTTC. Protein sequence: CASSLAVRRQETQYF.